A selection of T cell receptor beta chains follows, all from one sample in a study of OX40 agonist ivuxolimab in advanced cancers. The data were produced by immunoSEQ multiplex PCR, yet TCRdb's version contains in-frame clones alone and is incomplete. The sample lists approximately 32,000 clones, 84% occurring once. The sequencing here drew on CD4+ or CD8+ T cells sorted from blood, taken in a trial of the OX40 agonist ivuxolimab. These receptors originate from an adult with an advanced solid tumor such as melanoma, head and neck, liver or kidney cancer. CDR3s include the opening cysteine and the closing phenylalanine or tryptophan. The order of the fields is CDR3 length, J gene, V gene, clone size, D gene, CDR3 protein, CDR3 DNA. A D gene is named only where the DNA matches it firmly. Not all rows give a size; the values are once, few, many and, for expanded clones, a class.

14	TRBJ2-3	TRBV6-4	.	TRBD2	CASSASGSTDTQYF	TGTGCCAGCAGTGCTAGCGGGAGCACAGATACGCAGTATTTT
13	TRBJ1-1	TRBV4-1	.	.	CASSQDSSGLAFF	TGCGCCAGCAGCCAAGATAGTTCGGGGTTAGCTTTCTTT
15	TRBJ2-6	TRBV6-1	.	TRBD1	CASSATGAGANVLTF	TGTGCCAGCAGTGCAACAGGGGCTGGGGCCAACGTCCTGACTTTC
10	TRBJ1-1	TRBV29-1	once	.	CSVLQLEAFF	TGCAGCGTCCTCCAGCTTGAAGCTTTCTTT
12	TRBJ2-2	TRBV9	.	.	CASRASTGELFF	TGTGCCAGCAGGGCATCGACCGGGGAGCTGTTTTTT
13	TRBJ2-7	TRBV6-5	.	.	CASNDFNSYEQYF	TGTGCCAGCAATGATTTTAACTCCTACGAGCAGTACTTC
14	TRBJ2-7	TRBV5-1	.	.	CASSLTGRNHEQYF	TGCGCCAGCAGCTTGACAGGGAGAAACCACGAGCAGTACTTC
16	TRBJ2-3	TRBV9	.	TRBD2	CASSHDAGLEGDTQYF	TGTGCCAGCAGCCACGATGCGGGACTAGAGGGAGATACGCAGTATTTT
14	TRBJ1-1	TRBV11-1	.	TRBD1	CASSLTGGWTEAFF	TGTGCCAGCAGCTTAACAGGGGGTTGGACTGAAGCTTTCTTT
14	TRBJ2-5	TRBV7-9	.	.	CASSSTAGPETQYF	TGTGCCAGCAGCTCGACGGCGGGGCCAGAGACCCAGTACTTC